This T cell receptor beta chain was identified in a study of cytomegalovirus exposure and HLA in healthy donors. Points from the study as a whole: A later analysis reportedly found fewer N-insertions in an Asian-associated ancestry cluster than the roughly 700-donor mean.

PCR amplification relied on 60 Vbeta primers (plus 13 Jbeta primers). Here immunoSEQ multiplex PCR was the method, and the copy in TCRdb shows in-frame clones only, minus some. Here the sample spans some 150,000 clones, about four fifths being singletons. Each donor's status was that of a healthy bone marrow donor. Turning to this clone: Its antigen is not identified.

This CDR3 is 15 amino acids long. Germline CDR1 and CDR2: SGHTA and FQGNSA. The junction had 10 bases not matched to a gene; V was cut back by 4 bases and J by 7 bases. This chain joins TRBV7-2 and TRBJ2-1; TRBD2 agrees at 7 bases. The TCR comes from a man aged 18 to 30 in good health and CMV-seronegative. The source material was PBMCs. The CDR3 DNA sequence: TGTGCCAGCAGCTACCCCGGGACTACCAGGAATGAGCAGTTCTTC. Translation: CASSYPGTTRNEQFF.